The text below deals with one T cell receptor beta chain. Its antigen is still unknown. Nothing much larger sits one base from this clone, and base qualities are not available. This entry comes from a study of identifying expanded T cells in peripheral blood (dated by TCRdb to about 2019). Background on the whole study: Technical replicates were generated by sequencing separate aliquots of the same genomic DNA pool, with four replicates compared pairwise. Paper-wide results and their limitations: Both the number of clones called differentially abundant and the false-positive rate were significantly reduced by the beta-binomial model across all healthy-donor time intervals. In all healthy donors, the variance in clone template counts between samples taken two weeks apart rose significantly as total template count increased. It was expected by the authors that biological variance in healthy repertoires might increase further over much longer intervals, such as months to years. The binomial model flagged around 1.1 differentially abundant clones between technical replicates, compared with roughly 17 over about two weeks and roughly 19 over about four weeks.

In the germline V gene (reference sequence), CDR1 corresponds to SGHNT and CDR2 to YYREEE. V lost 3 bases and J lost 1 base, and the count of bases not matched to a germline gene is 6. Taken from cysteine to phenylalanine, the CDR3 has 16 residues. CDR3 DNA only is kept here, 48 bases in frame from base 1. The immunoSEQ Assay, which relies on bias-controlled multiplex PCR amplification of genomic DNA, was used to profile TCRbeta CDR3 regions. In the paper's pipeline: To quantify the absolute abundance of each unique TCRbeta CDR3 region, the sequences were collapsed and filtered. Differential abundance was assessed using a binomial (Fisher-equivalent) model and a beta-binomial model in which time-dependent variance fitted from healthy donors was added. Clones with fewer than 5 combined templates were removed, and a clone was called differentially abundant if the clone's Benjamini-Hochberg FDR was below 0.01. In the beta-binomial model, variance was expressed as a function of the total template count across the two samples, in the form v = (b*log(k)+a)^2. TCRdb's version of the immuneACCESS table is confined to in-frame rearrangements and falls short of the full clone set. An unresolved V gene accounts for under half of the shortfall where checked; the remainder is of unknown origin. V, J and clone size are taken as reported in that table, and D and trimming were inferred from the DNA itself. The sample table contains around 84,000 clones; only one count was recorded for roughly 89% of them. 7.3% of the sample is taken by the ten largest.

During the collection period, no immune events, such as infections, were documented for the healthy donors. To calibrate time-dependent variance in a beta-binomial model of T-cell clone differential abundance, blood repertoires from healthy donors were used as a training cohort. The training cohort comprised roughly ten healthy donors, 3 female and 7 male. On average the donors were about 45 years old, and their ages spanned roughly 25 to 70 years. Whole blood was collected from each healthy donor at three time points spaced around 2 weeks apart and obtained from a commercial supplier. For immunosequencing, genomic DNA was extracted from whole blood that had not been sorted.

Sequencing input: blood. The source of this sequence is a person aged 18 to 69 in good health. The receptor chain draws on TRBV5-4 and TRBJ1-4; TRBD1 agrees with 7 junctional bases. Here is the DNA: TGTGCCAGCAGCTCTCAGTACAGGGGAACTAATGAAAAACTGTTTTTT. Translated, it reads CASSSQYRGTNEKLFF.